The 13 T cell receptor beta chains below come from one sample, sequenced in a study of shared clonotypes between healthy human individuals. Assay: immunoSEQ multiplex PCR; the TCRdb copy retains only in-frame clones and omits some. Among a few million clones listed, 85% to 95% were seen once. Sequencing was done on a sample of naive CD4+ T cells sorted from blood. The subset is: CD45RA+ positively selected. Receptor source: a man aged 18 to 30 in good health.

The rearrangement links TRBV6-1 to TRBJ2-1, with 7 bases lining up with TRBD2. Germline V lookup: CDR1 MNHNS, CDR2 SASEGT. The CDR3 totals 16 residues. J was trimmed by 0 bases and V by 2 bases; bases with no gene match: 4. In DNA, the CDR3 is TGTGCCAGCAGTGAATTTGCGGGAGTCTCCTACAATGAGCAGTTCTTC. This sequence encodes CASSEFAGVSYNEQFF.

J is TRBJ1-2 and V is TRBV11-2; D possibly corresponds to TRBD1 (6 bases). Germline V gene sequence: CDR1 SGHAT, CDR2 FQNNGV. The CDR3 sequence is 13 residues long. Trimming pared 3 bases from V and 8 bases from J, leaving 13 bases between. The CDR3 region is CASSLGGAGGYTF. The CDR3 DNA follows: TGTGCCAGCAGCTTGGGGGGGGCAGGCGGCTACACCTTC.

The chain links TRBV27 to TRBJ2-4; 13 bases align to TRBD2. V shed 6 bases and J 4 bases; nucleotides not matched to a gene: 3. Looked up from germline, CDR1 is MNHEY and CDR2 is SMNVEV (reference sequence). The CDR3 is 15 amino acids. The CDR3 reads CASRGLAGPKNIQYF. CDR3 in DNA: TGTGCCAGCAGGGGACTAGCGGGACCTAAAAACATTCAGTACTTC.

The chain uses TRBV5-1 and TRBJ2-1; TRBD2 agrees at 9 bases. This CDR3 comprises 16 residues. Per the germline V gene, CDR1 is SGHRS and CDR2 is YFSETQ. After removal of 6 bases from V and 7 bases from J, the junction contained 14 bases not matched to a gene. CDR3 coding DNA: TGCGCCAGCACCCGAGGTTCTAGCGGGGTATGGAATGAGCAGTTCTTC. It codes for CASTRGSSGVWNEQFF.

The rearrangement uses TRBV10-2 and TRBJ2-3, with D perhaps TRBD1 (6 bases). Germline V gives CDR1 WSHSY, CDR2 SAAADI. The CDR3 consists of 15 residues. V dropped 4 bases and J dropped 5 bases, with 16 bases sitting between them. The CDR3: CASSGRLKGGDTQYF. The CDR3 DNA follows: TGCGCCAGCAGTGGTCGACTAAAAGGGGGAGATACGCAGTATTTT.

This chain connects TRBV27 to TRBJ2-1, with 12 bases aligning to TRBD2. The CDR3 loop spans 14 amino acids. Trimming cost V 9 bases and J 6 bases; bases outside gene matches: 6. CDR1 and CDR2 from the germline V gene are MNHEY and SMNVEV (reference sequence). The CDR3 region has the DNA TGTGCCAGTGCGCCGGGACTAGCGGGCAATGAGCAGTTCTTC. This translates into CASAPGLAGNEQFF.

The chain couples TRBV7-3 to TRBJ1-6; D is possibly TRBD1 (6 bases). The CDR3 has 13 amino acids. Germline-derived CDR1 and CDR2 are SGHTA and FQGTGA. V lost 5 bases and J lost 10, with 12 bases in between. The CDR3 region is CASSPEGGSPLHF. CDR3 nucleotides: TGTGCCAGCAGCCCAGAGGGGGGGTCACCCCTCCACTTT.

This sequence joins TRBV14 and TRBJ1-5; 11 bases line up with TRBD1. The germline V gene encodes CDR1 SGHDN and CDR2 FVKESK. This CDR3 has 15 residues. The J segment lost 4 bases and the V segment lost 3 bases, leaving 2 bases of the junction unmatched. CDR3 loop: CASSQGQGGNQPQHF. CDR3 in DNA: TGTGCCAGCAGCCAGGGACAGGGGGGGAATCAGCCCCAGCATTTT. Complete variable domain (other parts from reference TRBV14 and TRBJ1-5): EAGVTQFPSHSVIEKGQTVTLRCDPISGHDNLYWYRRVMGKEIKFLLHFVKESKQDESGMPNNRFLAERTGGTYSTLKVQPAELEDSGVYFCASSQGQGGNQPQHFGDGTRLSIL.

The chain employs TRBV9 and TRBJ2-1; 8 bases are a match to TRBD2. V gave up 0 bases and J gave up 5 bases; unmatched junction bases: 4. The CDR3 consists of 15 residues. From germline, CDR1 is SGDLS and CDR2 YYNGEE. CDR3: CASSVEKAGDNEQFF. The CDR3 coding sequence is TGTGCCAGCAGCGTAGAAAAAGCGGGAGACAATGAGCAGTTCTTC.

In this sample, this clone turned up once. The chain recombines TRBV15 with TRBJ2-5; 8 positions match TRBD1. The CDR3 is made up of 16 amino acids. V shed 0 bases and J 4 bases; nucleotides not matched to a gene: 7. Germline V CDR1 and CDR2: LNHNV, YYDKDF (reference sequence). In DNA, the CDR3 is TGTGCCACCAGCAGAGATGACAGGGGAGTGGGAGAGACCCAGTACTTC. Amino acids: CATSRDDRGVGETQYF.

The V call is TRBV28, the J call TRBJ2-1, with D maybe TRBD1 (5 bases). Germline lookup yields CDR1 MDHEN and CDR2 SYDVKM. The V end lost 10 bases, the J end lost 6 bases, and 10 bases lay between the germline ends. The CDR3 loop spans 11 amino acids. The CDR3 protein is CATTQGNEQFF. Here the CDR3 DNA reads TGTGCCACAACCCAGGGCAATGAGCAGTTCTTC. Full variable domain (rest looked up from reference TRBV28 and TRBJ2-1): DVKVTQSSRYLVKRTGEKVFLECVQDMDHENMFWYRQDPGLGLRLIYFSYDVKMKEKGDIPEGYSVSREKKERFSLILESASTNQTSMYLCATTQGNEQFFGPGTRLTVL.

The V call is TRBV18, the J call TRBJ2-1, with TRBD2 identical over 10 bases. CDR1 and CDR2 from the germline V gene are KGHSH and LQKENI. The V segment lost 0 bases and the J segment 6 bases; nucleotides outside the gene matches: 2. CDR3 length: 15 amino acids. The CDR3 DNA follows: TGTGCCAGCTCACCACCTACTAGCGGGACCAATGAGCAGTTCTTC. Amino acid sequence: CASSPPTSGTNEQFF.

Regarding this clone: Other DNA sequences in the sample encode the same CDR3. The genes are TRBV7-9 and TRBJ1-5; no definite D call. This CDR3 contains 13 residues. V was shortened by 2 bases and J by 4 bases, with 6 bases between the two germline ends. Germline loops: CDR1 SEHNR, CDR2 FQNEAQ (reference sequence). CDR3 sequence (DNA): TGTGCCAGCAGCTTACAAGGGAATCAGCCCCAGCATTTT. Protein product: CASSLQGNQPQHF. Combining the CDR3 with reference TRBV7-9 and TRBJ1-5 gives the whole variable domain DTGVSQNPRHKITKRGQNVTFRCDPISEHNRLYWYRQTLGQGPEFLTYFQNEAQLEKSRLLSDRFSAERPKGSFSTLEIQRTEQGDSAMYLCASSLQGNQPQHFGDGTRLSIL.